A single sample gave rise to the 10 T cell receptor beta chains below, sequenced in a study of blood T cell repertoires in COVID-19. Assay used: immunoSEQ multiplex PCR; TCRdb lists only in-frame clones, some missing. Altogether around 360,000 clones are present, around 87% being singletons, with the ten largest covering approximately 1.9%. Sequences were obtained from PBMCs or T cells enriched from blood (not recorded which). Receptors were obtained from a man aged 40-49 years in a cohort exposed to, infected with or recovered from COVID-19 (not recorded which).

The rearrangement joins TRBV5-5 to TRBJ1-4; 7 nucleotides match TRBD1. After removal of 4 bases from V and 0 bases from J, the junction contained 0 bases not matched to a gene. The CDR3 is made up of 14 amino acids. CDR1 and CDR2 from the germline V gene are SGHKS and YYEKEE (reference sequence). The CDR3 sequence is CASSTGATNEKLFF. The CDR3 DNA is TGTGCCAGCAGCACAGGGGCAACTAATGAAAAACTGTTTTTT.

This chain links TRBV10-2 with TRBJ2-1, with 11 bases aligning to TRBD2. From germline, CDR1 is WSHSY and CDR2 SAAADI. The length of the CDR3 is 16 residues. The ends lost 4 bases at V and 5 bases at J; junction bases unmatched: 7. The CDR3 loop reads CASSGLGTSGNNEQFF. For the CDR3, the DNA is TGCGCCAGCAGTGGACTCGGGACTAGCGGTAACAATGAGCAGTTCTTC.

The rearrangement uses TRBV18 and TRBJ2-1; tentative D call: TRBD1 (5 bases). Trimming left V 0 bases short and J 6 bases short, with 12 bases between. The CDR3 runs 15 residues. The V gene's germline CDR1 is KGHSH and CDR2 LQKENI. The CDR3 loop reads CASSPPNTGFNEQFF. CDR3 coding DNA: TGTGCCAGCTCACCACCGAACACAGGTTTCAATGAGCAGTTCTTC. Looking up the rest from reference TRBV18 and TRBJ2-1 gives the full variable domain: NAGVMQNPRHLVRRRGQEARLRCSPMKGHSHVYWYRQLPEEGLKFMVYLQKENIIDESGMPKERFSAEFPKEGPSILRIQQVVRGDSAAYFCASSPPNTGFNEQFFGPGTRLTVL.

The chain is built from TRBV7-9 and TRBJ2-7; 8 nucleotides align to TRBD2. Germline CDR1 is SEHNR and CDR2 is FQNEAQ (reference sequence). V gave up 1 base and J gave up 5 bases; unmatched junction bases: 10. This CDR3 is 16 amino acids long. The CDR3 DNA reads as TGTGCCAGCAGCTTAGAAGGGGGGACTAGTCATCACGAGCAGTACTTC. Encoded protein: CASSLEGGTSHHEQYF.

This clone was recorded once. This chain links TRBV6-5 with TRBJ2-1; 9 nucleotides align to TRBD1. Germline V lookup: CDR1 MNHEY, CDR2 SVGAGI. This CDR3 contains 15 residues. V lost 2 bases to trimming and J lost 7 bases; unmatched junction nucleotides: 6. For the CDR3, the DNA is TGTGCCAGCAGTTACCCCGGGACAGGGATGAATGAGCAGTTCTTC. This codes for CASSYPGTGMNEQFF.

The CDR3 loop is CASRGIAEAFF. CDR3 bases: TGCGCCAGCCGGGGGATCGCTGAAGCTTTCTTT. The V call is TRBV10-2, the J call TRBJ1-1, with D perhaps matching TRBD1 (5 bases). Trimming stripped 8 bases from V and 6 bases from J, with 10 bases between. Germline V gene sequence: CDR1 WSHSY, CDR2 SAAADI. The CDR3 runs to 11 residues.

In regard to this clone: Sequence at one end of the junction differs from germline and may be a read error. CDR3 sequence (DNA): TGTGCCACGAGCAGGACAGGGGGGACAGATACGCAGTATTTT. The encoded protein is CATSRTGGTDTQYF. The genes are TRBV15 and TRBJ2-3; TRBD1 matches at 10 bases. This CDR3 region has 14 residues. The germline gives CDR1 LNHNV, CDR2 YYDKDF (reference sequence).

The chain joins TRBV19 to TRBJ1-5, with TRBD1 as a possible D gene (5 bases). Germline V gives CDR1 LNHDA, CDR2 SQIVND (reference sequence). With 5 bases removed from V and 4 bases from J, the gap between germline ends came to 9 bases. This CDR3 is built from 13 residues. CDR3 nucleotide sequence: TGTGCCAGTAGTGCCAGGGAAAATCAGCCCCAGCATTTT. Encoded protein: CASSARENQPQHF.

This chain connects TRBV11-2 to TRBJ2-2; D gene unclear. Germline CDR1 SGHAT, CDR2 FQNNGV. V was pared by 3 bases and J by 3 bases, with 11 bases between. This CDR3 has 15 residues. CDR3 DNA: TGTGCCAGCAGCTTTACCAACTCCTACACCGGGGAGCTGTTTTTT. Protein sequence: CASSFTNSYTGELFF.

The CDR3 region is CASSEALMPGTEAFF. The CDR3 region has the DNA TGTGCCAGCAGTGAAGCGCTTATGCCGGGCACTGAAGCTTTCTTT. The chain uses TRBV2 and TRBJ1-1; D is unclear. Trimming took 0 bases from V and 4 from J, leaving 12 bases between them. The CDR3 has 15 amino acids. Germline loops: CDR1 SNHLY, CDR2 FYNNEI.